This entry concerns a single TCR beta chain. As yet, its antigen is unknown. The data were produced by immunoSEQ multiplex PCR, yet TCRdb's version contains in-frame clones alone and is incomplete. This table has about 160,000 clones, more than 75% appearing once. These data come from a study of cytotoxic CD8 clonotypes in ibrutinib-treated CLL. The overall study: On average, over 90,000 productive rearrangements and just over 250,000 productive templates per sample. Study outcomes and limitations: The clonality went up when patients responded to ibrutinib and dropped back toward baseline at progression. Public clonotypes, rarely seen, contracted or held steady on treatment.

CDR1 is SGHRS and CDR2 is YFSETQ in the germline V gene. The CDR3 spans 14 residues. V lost 7 bases to trimming and J lost 2 bases; unmatched junction nucleotides: 9. Investigators sourced about 2.2 micrograms of genomic DNA from cryopreserved PBMCs for TCR beta libraries. The receptor comes from a human donor with chronic lymphocytic leukemia. J is TRBJ2-7 and V is TRBV5-1; 7 bases match TRBD2. The material sequenced was PBMCs, taken after 12 months of ibrutinib treatment. The CDR3 nucleotides are TGCGCCAGCGCTGTGGGCCTAGCGGCCTACGAGCAGTACTTC. It encodes CASAVGLAAYEQYF.